Listed below are T cell receptor beta chains from one sample, sequenced in a study of T cell responses to AZD1222 COVID-19 vaccine. Sequencing used immunoSEQ multiplex PCR; TCRdb keeps in-frame clones, though not all of them. The data show about 140,000 clones, 80% to 95% seen once. The sequences come from peripheral blood, collected on day 0 of AZD1222 vaccination. The receptors originated from an adult in good health. Both conserved end residues are part of each CDR3. The D gene is left open where the match is weak.

D: TRBD2; V: TRBV30; J: TRBJ2-1; CDR3: CAWRLAGGPREQFF; DNA: TGTGCCTGGCGGCTAGCGGGAGGGCCTCGTGAGCAGTTCTTC
D: .; V: TRBV6-1; J: TRBJ2-2; CDR3: CASSDGGLNTGELFF; DNA: TGTGCCAGCAGTGACGGGGGGCTTAACACCGGGGAGCTGTTTTTT
D: TRBD1; V: TRBV29-1; J: TRBJ1-1; CDR3: CSVTTGGGGTEAFF; DNA: TGCAGCGTGACTACAGGGGGCGGAGGCACTGAAGCTTTCTTT
D: .; V: TRBV19; J: TRBJ1-6; CDR3: CASSIGVINSPLHF; DNA: TGTGCCAGTAGTATAGGAGTGATTAATTCACCCCTCCACTTT
D: TRBD1; V: TRBV29-1; J: TRBJ1-2; CDR3: CSARDSYGYTF; DNA: TGCAGCGCTCGGGACAGCTATGGCTACACCTTC
D: TRBD2; V: TRBV9; J: TRBJ2-5; CDR3: CASSVLAEQETQYF; DNA: TGTGCCAGCAGCGTGCTAGCGGAGCAAGAGACCCAGTACTTC
D: .; V: TRBV7-3; J: TRBJ1-1; CDR3: CASSPSGNTEAFF; DNA: TGTGCCAGCAGCCCTTCGGGTAACACTGAAGCTTTCTTT
D: TRBD2; V: TRBV27; J: TRBJ2-1; CDR3: CASSFGGSSYNEQFF; DNA: TGTGCCAGCAGTTTCGGGGGGAGCTCCTACAATGAGCAGTTCTTC
D: .; V: TRBV18; J: TRBJ1-1; CDR3: CASSPPNGGNTEAFF; DNA: TGTGCCAGCTCACCACCCAATGGGGGGAACACTGAAGCTTTCTTT
D: TRBD1; V: TRBV7-8; J: TRBJ1-2; CDR3: CASSLGQGVYGYTF; DNA: TGTGCCAGCAGCTTGGGACAGGGGGTCTATGGCTACACCTTC
D: TRBD2; V: TRBV7-2; J: TRBJ2-1; CDR3: CASSLLGGSYNEQFF; DNA: TGTGCCAGCAGCCTGTTGGGGGGGTCCTACAATGAGCAGTTCTTC
D: .; V: TRBV20-1; J: TRBJ1-6; CDR3: CSASQDYNSPLHF; DNA: TGCAGTGCTAGTCAGGACTATAATTCACCCCTCCACTTT
D: TRBD2; V: TRBV9; J: TRBJ2-1; CDR3: CASSGAPTAGVFDEQFF; DNA: TGTGCCAGCAGCGGCGCCCCTACAGCGGGGGTCTTCGATGAGCAGTTCTTC
D: TRBD2; V: TRBV5-4; J: TRBJ2-3; CDR3: CASSNRMLAGEQYF; DNA: TGTGCCAGCAGCAACAGAATGCTAGCGGGGGAGCAGTATTTT
D: TRBD2; V: TRBV30; J: TRBJ2-3; CDR3: CAWSKLAGSTDTQYF; DNA: TGTGCCTGGAGTAAACTAGCGGGAAGCACAGATACGCAGTATTTT
D: .; V: TRBV19; J: TRBJ1-5; CDR3: CASSITDNQPQHF; DNA: TGTGCCAGTAGTATAACAGACAATCAGCCCCAGCATTTT
D: .; V: TRBV19; J: TRBJ2-5; CDR3: CAVSPTVWETQYF; DNA: TGTGCCGTCTCACCAACTGTATGGGAGACCCAGTACTTC
D: .; V: TRBV6-5; J: TRBJ2-5; CDR3: CASSYSKVQETQYF; DNA: TGTGCCAGCAGTTACTCGAAAGTCCAAGAGACCCAGTACTTC
D: .; V: TRBV19; J: TRBJ2-2; CDR3: CASSIGQVNTGELFF; DNA: TGTGCCAGTAGTATTGGTCAGGTGAACACCGGGGAGCTGTTTTTT
D: TRBD2; V: TRBV5-4; J: TRBJ2-1; CDR3: CASSLGGTSGGQRNEQFF; DNA: TGTGCCAGCAGCTTGGGGGGAACTAGCGGGGGTCAGAGGAATGAGCAGTTCTTC
D: TRBD2; V: TRBV7-2; J: TRBJ2-2; CDR3: CASSVTSGGLGTGELFF; DNA: TGTGCCAGCAGCGTAACTAGCGGGGGGTTAGGCACCGGGGAGCTGTTTTTT
D: .; V: TRBV7-3; J: TRBJ2-5; CDR3: CASSLVREETQYF; DNA: TGTGCCAGCAGCTTAGTAAGGGAAGAGACCCAGTACTTC
D: TRBD1; V: TRBV7-8; J: TRBJ1-1; CDR3: CASSPGGPLEAFF; DNA: TGTGCCAGCAGCCCAGGGGGACCGCTTGAAGCTTTCTTT
D: TRBD1; V: TRBV6-4; J: TRBJ1-1; CDR3: CASRAGQANTEAFF; DNA: TGTGCCAGCAGAGCCGGACAGGCGAACACTGAAGCTTTCTTT
D: TRBD1; V: TRBV29-1; J: TRBJ2-3; CDR3: CSVDPGQGTDTQYF; DNA: TGCAGCGTTGACCCAGGACAGGGCACAGATACGCAGTATTTT
D: .; V: TRBV7-3; J: TRBJ2-3; CDR3: CASSEIGTYTDTQYF; DNA: TGTGCCAGCAGCGAAATTGGGACCTACACAGATACGCAGTATTTT
D: .; V: TRBV24-1; J: TRBJ2-2; CDR3: CATSGLGGTGELFF; DNA: TGTGCCACCAGTGGGCTAGGGGGAACCGGGGAGCTGTTTTTT
D: .; V: TRBV5-4; J: TRBJ1-1; CDR3: CASSAELRDGGEAFF; DNA: TGTGCCAGCAGCGCCGAACTCCGGGACGGAGGAGAAGCTTTCTTT
D: .; V: TRBV6-5; J: TRBJ1-5; CDR3: CASTRPNQPQHF; DNA: TGTGCCAGCACCCGGCCTAATCAGCCCCAGCATTTT
D: .; V: TRBV7-2; J: TRBJ2-7; CDR3: CASSFSPYEQYF; DNA: TGTGCCAGCAGCTTTTCCCCATACGAGCAGTACTTC
D: .; V: TRBV7-8; J: TRBJ1-4; CDR3: CASSLVRQRNEKLFF; DNA: TGTGCCAGCAGCTTAGTACGGCAGCGTAATGAAAAACTGTTTTTT
D: .; V: TRBV15; J: TRBJ2-3; CDR3: CATSRGTDTQYF; DNA: TGTGCCACCAGCAGAGGCACAGATACGCAGTATTTT
D: .; V: TRBV27; J: TRBJ2-2; CDR3: CASSLSGSDTGELFF; DNA: TGTGCCAGCAGTTTATCAGGGAGCGACACCGGGGAGCTGTTTTTT
D: .; V: TRBV10-2; J: TRBJ2-2; CDR3: CASSVNSNTGELFF; DNA: TGCGCCAGCAGTGTGAACTCGAACACCGGGGAGCTGTTTTTT
D: .; V: TRBV2; J: TRBJ2-7; CDR3: CAMRRDTASYEQYF; DNA: TGTGCCATGAGACGGGACACCGCCTCCTACGAGCAGTACTTC